Below are 7 T cell receptor beta chains sequenced from a single sample in a study of blood T cell repertoires in COVID-19. The assay was immunoSEQ multiplex PCR, and TCRdb's table has in-frame clones only and misses some. Altogether approximately 83,000 clones are present, 88% being singletons, with the ten largest covering about 7%. The sequenced sample was peripheral blood. These receptors originate from an older man with acute or convalescent COVID-19.

This clone was observed a few times. The CDR3 is CAISESVQGVPFF. Here the CDR3 DNA reads TGTGCCATCAGTGAGTCTGTACAGGGAGTGCCTTTCTTT. The chain is built from TRBV10-3 and TRBJ1-1, with D possibly matching TRBD1 (6 bases). Germline CDR1 ENHRY, CDR2 SYGVKD. The V gene lost 0 bases and the J gene lost 12 bases, with 14 bases spanning the gap. The CDR3 extends over 13 amino acids.

The CDR3 is CASSPAGSGDEQFF. The CDR3 DNA sequence: TGCGCCAGTTCACCTGCGGGAAGCGGGGATGAGCAGTTCTTC. The chain couples TRBV10-1 to TRBJ2-1; 7 nucleotides line up with TRBD2. Looked up from germline, CDR1 is WNHNN and CDR2 is SYGVQD (reference sequence). The CDR3 covers 14 residues. V trimming: 9 bases; J trimming: 8 bases; junction bases outside the gene matches: 13.

The J gene is TRBJ1-6, the V gene TRBV28; 10 nucleotides align to TRBD1. With V trimmed by 4 bases and J by 9 bases, 3 bases remained unmatched. CDR1 MDHEN and CDR2 SYDVKM come from the germline V gene. CDR3 length: 14 residues. CDR3 nucleotide sequence: TGTGCCAGCAGTTCGACAGGGGGCGTTTCACCCCTCCACTTT. It encodes CASSSTGGVSPLHF.

The chain is built from TRBV5-4 and TRBJ2-1, with D tentatively TRBD2 (5 bases). Trimming stripped 0 bases from V and 5 bases from J, with 15 bases between. The CDR3 is made up of 16 amino acids. Germline V lookup: CDR1 SGHNT, CDR2 YYREEE (reference sequence). The CDR3 nucleotides are TGTGCCAGCAGCTTGGGTGCTAGCCCAGTTCACAATGAGCAGTTCTTC. It translates to CASSLGASPVHNEQFF.

The chain joins TRBV18 to TRBJ1-6, with D possibly matching TRBD1 (5 bases). The CDR3 runs 15 residues. Deletions cut 3 bases from V and 6 bases from J, with 12 bases between. Germline lookup yields CDR1 KGHSH and CDR2 LQKENI. CDR3 protein: CASSPGTGRNSPLHF. In nucleotides, the CDR3 is TGTGCCAGCTCACCCGGTACAGGCCGTAATTCACCCCTCCACTTT.

This rearrangement joins TRBV7-9 to TRBJ1-3; TRBD1 aligns across 8 bases. J was trimmed by 7 bases and V by 5 bases; bases with no gene match: 13. The CDR3 is made up of 16 amino acids. CDR1 is SEHNR, CDR2 FQNEAQ, per germline (reference sequence). The CDR3 here is CASSRIHGQGTNTIYF. In DNA, the CDR3 is TGTGCCAGCAGCCGAATCCACGGACAGGGTACGAACACCATATATTTT.

The rearrangement links TRBV2 to TRBJ2-7; TRBD2 matches at 9 bases. The CDR3 contains 11 residues. The V gene end was trimmed by 11 bases and the J gene end by 6 bases; junction bases not matched to a gene: 5. From germline, CDR1 is SNHLY and CDR2 FYNNEI. CDR3 sequence reads: CAAGGAGEQYF. The CDR3, as DNA: TGTGCCGCGGGGGGGGCCGGCGAGCAGTACTTC.